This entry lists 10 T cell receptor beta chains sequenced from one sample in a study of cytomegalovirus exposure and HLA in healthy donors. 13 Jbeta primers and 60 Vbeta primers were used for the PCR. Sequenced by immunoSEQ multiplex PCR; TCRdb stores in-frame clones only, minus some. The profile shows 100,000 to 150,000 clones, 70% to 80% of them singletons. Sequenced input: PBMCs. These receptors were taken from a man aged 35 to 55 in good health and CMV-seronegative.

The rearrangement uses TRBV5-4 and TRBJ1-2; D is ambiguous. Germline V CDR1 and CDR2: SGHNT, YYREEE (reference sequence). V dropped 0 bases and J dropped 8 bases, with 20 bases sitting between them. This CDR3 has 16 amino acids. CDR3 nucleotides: TGTGCCAGCAGCTTGGGAATAACTGGTCGACTCGACGGCTACACCTTC. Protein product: CASSLGITGRLDGYTF. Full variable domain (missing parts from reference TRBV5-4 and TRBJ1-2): ETGVTQSPTHLIKTRGQQVTLRCSSQSGHNTVSWYQQALGQGPQFIFQYYREEENGRGNFPPRFSGLQFPNYSSELNVNALELDDSALYLCASSLGITGRLDGYTFGSGTRLTVV.

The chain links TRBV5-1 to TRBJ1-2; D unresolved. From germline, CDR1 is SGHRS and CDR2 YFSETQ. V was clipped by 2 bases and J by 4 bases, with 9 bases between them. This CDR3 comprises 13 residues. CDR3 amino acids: CASSFQASYGYTF. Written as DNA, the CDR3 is TGCGCCAGCAGCTTCCAGGCCAGCTATGGCTACACCTTC.

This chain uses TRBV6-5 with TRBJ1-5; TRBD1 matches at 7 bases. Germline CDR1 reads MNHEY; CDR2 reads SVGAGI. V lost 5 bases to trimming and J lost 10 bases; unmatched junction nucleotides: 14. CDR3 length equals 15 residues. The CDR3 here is CASSLRDSRSGPQHF. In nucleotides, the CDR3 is TGTGCCAGCAGTCTCCGGGACAGCCGGTCTGGCCCCCAGCATTTT.

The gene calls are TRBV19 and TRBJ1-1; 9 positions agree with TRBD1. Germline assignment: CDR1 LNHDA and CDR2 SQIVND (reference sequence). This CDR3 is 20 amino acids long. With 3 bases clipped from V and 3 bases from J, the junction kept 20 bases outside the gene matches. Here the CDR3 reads CASSMIPYPGQGRWYTEAFF. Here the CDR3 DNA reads TGTGCCAGTAGTATGATCCCTTACCCTGGACAGGGGCGATGGTACACTGAAGCTTTCTTT.

The CDR3 nucleotides read TGTGCCAGCGACAGCGTCTATGGCTACACCTTC. It encodes CASDSVYGYTF. V and J are TRBV19 and TRBJ1-2; a weak D match, TRBD1 (5 bases). This CDR3 is built from 11 residues. With 9 bases removed from V and 4 bases from J, the gap between germline ends came to 9 bases. Germline V gene data show CDR1 as LNHDA and CDR2 as SQIVND (reference sequence).

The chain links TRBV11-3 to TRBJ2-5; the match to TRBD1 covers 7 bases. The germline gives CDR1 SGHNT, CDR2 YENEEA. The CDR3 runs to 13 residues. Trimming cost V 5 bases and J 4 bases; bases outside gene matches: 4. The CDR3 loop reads CASSGTAGETQYF. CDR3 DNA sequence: TGTGCCAGCAGCGGGACAGCCGGAGAGACCCAGTACTTC. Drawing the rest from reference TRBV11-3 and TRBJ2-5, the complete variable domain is EAGVVQSPRYKIIEKKQPVAFWCNPISGHNTLYWYLQNLGQGPELLIRYENEEAVDDSQLPKDRFSAERLKGVDSTLKIQPAELGDSAVYLCASSGTAGETQYFGPGTRLLVL.

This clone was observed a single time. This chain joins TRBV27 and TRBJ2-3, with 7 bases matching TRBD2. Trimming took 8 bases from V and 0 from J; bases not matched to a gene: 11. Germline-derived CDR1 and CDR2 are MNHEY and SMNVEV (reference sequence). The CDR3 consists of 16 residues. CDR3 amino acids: CASWERDYSSTDTQYF. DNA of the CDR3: TGTGCCAGCTGGGAACGGGACTACTCAAGCACAGATACGCAGTATTTT.

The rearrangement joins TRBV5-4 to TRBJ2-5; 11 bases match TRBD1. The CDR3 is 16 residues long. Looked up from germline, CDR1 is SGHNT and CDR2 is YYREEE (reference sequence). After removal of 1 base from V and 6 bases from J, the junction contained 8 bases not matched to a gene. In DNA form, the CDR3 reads TGTGCCAGCAGCTTGACGAGGACAGGGGGCATAAAGACCCAGTACTTC. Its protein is CASSLTRTGGIKTQYF.

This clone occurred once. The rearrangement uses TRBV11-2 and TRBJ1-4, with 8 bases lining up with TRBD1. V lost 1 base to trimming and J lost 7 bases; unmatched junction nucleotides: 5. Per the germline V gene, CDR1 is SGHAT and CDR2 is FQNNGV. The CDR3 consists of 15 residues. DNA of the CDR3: TGTGCCAGCAGCTTAGCAGGGGGCGCGGGTGAAAAACTGTTTTTT. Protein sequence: CASSLAGGAGEKLFF.

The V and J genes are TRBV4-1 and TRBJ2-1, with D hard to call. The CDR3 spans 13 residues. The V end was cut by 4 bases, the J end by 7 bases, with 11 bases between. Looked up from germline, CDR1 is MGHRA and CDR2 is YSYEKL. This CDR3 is CASSPHGSNEQFF. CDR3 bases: TGCGCCAGCAGCCCCCACGGGTCTAATGAGCAGTTCTTC.